Included here is one TCR beta chain sequence, with context. Its antigen is as yet unknown. Per the germline V gene, CDR1 is SGHRS and CDR2 is YFSETQ. The CDR3 consists of 15 residues. V shed 1 base and J shed 5 bases, with 13 bases lying between them. Using immunoSEQ multiplex PCR, the repertoire was profiled, and TCRdb retains in-frame clones only, with some absent. The data show around 1.4 million clones, with 98% seen just once and roughly 0.35% held by the top ten. These data belong to a study of shared clonotypes between healthy human individuals. Study observations and caveats: A handful of donors showed sharing of approximately 5% of naive CD4 clonotypes.

Sequencing was done on a sample of naive CD4+ T cells sorted from blood. Subset described: CD45RA+ positively selected. The receptor was isolated from a man aged 25-40 years in good health. The V and J genes are TRBV5-1 and TRBJ1-5, with D possibly matching TRBD1 (5 bases). The CDR3 spells CASSLFGASDQPQHF. The DNA of the CDR3 is TGCGCCAGCAGCTTGTTTGGGGCCTCCGATCAGCCCCAGCATTTT.